In this sample, the clone carrying this TCR beta chain turned up a few times. Antigen unknown. CDR1 is MNHNS, CDR2 SASEGT, per germline. The CDR3 length is 15 residues. V dropped 6 bases and J dropped 6 bases, with 18 bases sitting between them. The memory fraction was CD4+CD45RO+CD25- cells. General study results and limits: Tumor Treg TCRs overlapped most with tumor naive CD4+ cells. The TCR gene usage of tumor memory CD4+ T cells clustered together with blood and lymph node memory CD4+ cells and with lymph node naive CD4+ cells.

Semi-nested PCR with Nested Universal Primer A followed constant-region reverse priming of full-length variable regions. TCRdb reprocessed the 5' RACE reads via MiXCR and lists one record per CDR3 protein. The table has over 55,000 distinct CDR3 sequences, more than 25% seen once. This receptor was obtained from a female donor with breast cancer. The material sequenced was tumor-infiltrating memory CD4+ T cells sorted from the breast tumor. The subset was: memory CD4+ T cells, CD4+CD45RO+CD25-. The V call is TRBV6-1, the J call TRBJ1-5; possibly TRBD1 for D (5 bases). This CDR3 reads CASRESTGIVQPQHF. Here the CDR3 DNA reads TGTGCCAGCAGGGAGAGTACAGGAATAGTTCAGCCCCAGCATTTT.